These 17 T cell receptor beta chains were sequenced from one sample in a study of cytomegalovirus exposure and HLA in healthy donors. Clones were sequenced by immunoSEQ multiplex PCR, and TCRdb holds only the in-frame ones, with some missing. The sample holds tens of thousands of clones, approximately 96% seen once. Sequencing was performed on PBMCs. Receptor source: a man aged 18 to 30 in good health and CMV-seronegative.

This chain links TRBV27 with TRBJ1-5; D is perhaps TRBD1 (6 bases). CDR3 length: 16 amino acids. V was cut by 2 bases and J by 2 bases, with 13 bases left in between. The germline gives CDR1 MNHEY, CDR2 SMNVEV (reference sequence). The CDR3 region has the DNA TGTGCCAGCAGTTTAGCAGCAGGGGTTGGCAATCAGCCCCAGCATTTT. Translated: CASSLAAGVGNQPQHF.

The rearrangement joins TRBV9 to TRBJ2-3; 11 bases agree with TRBD1. CDR1 SGDLS and CDR2 YYNGEE come from the germline V gene. There are 15 residues in the CDR3. The ends lost 2 bases at V and 2 bases at J; junction bases unmatched: 1. This chain's CDR3 is CASSVGQGATDTQYF. The CDR3 region has the DNA TGTGCCAGCAGCGTCGGACAGGGGGCCACAGATACGCAGTATTTT.

V gene TRBV19 combines with J gene TRBJ1-6; the D gene is possibly TRBD1 (5 bases). This CDR3 contains 16 residues. Trimming stripped 0 bases from V and 7 bases from J, with 13 bases between. Germline V gene lookup returns CDR1 LNHDA and CDR2 SQIVND (reference sequence). The CDR3 region is CASSIDPAGQNSPLHF. CDR3 coding DNA: TGTGCCAGTAGTATAGATCCGGCAGGGCAAAATTCACCCCTCCACTTT.

The V and J genes are TRBV11-1 and TRBJ1-6, with D unresolved. CDR3 length: 14 residues. Germline CDR1 and CDR2: SGHAT and FQDESV (reference sequence). Trimming left V 6 bases short and J 5 bases short, with 11 bases between. The DNA of the CDR3 is TGTGCCAGCAGTTTCGTCAGTAATAATTCACCCCTCCACTTT. It is translated as CASSFVSNNSPLHF.

This rearrangement joins TRBV6-6 to TRBJ1-1; no reliable D call. This CDR3 has 13 residues. Trimming cost V 5 bases and J 5 bases, with 12 bases left between them. CDR1 and CDR2 (germline): MNHNY, SVGAGI (reference sequence). CDR3 in amino acids: CASSTGRRTEAFF. DNA for the CDR3: TGTGCCAGCAGTACCGGGAGGCGGACTGAAGCTTTCTTT.

The V call is TRBV12-5, the J call TRBJ2-7, with a tentative D call TRBD1 (6 bases). V gave up 5 bases and J gave up 3 bases, with 11 bases separating them. The CDR3 totals 13 residues. CDR1 LGHNT and CDR2 FRNRAP come from the germline V gene. In DNA, the CDR3 is TGTGCTAGTGGTCCCGGACAGTTCTACGAGCAGTACTTC. Residues: CASGPGQFYEQYF. The full variable domain, with the rest looked up from reference TRBV12-5 and TRBJ2-7, is DARVTQTPRHKVTEMGQEVTMRCQPILGHNTVFWYRQTMMQGLELLAYFRNRAPLDDSGMPKDRFSAEMPDATLATLKIQPSEPRDSAVYFCASGPGQFYEQYFGPGTRLTVT.

This clone appeared once. The rearrangement uses TRBV7-2 and TRBJ1-3; a weak D match, TRBD1 (5 bases). The V gene lost 3 bases and the J gene lost 1 base, with 13 bases spanning the gap. CDR1 and CDR2 from the germline V gene are SGHTA and FQGNSA. The CDR3 totals 16 residues. The chain's CDR3 is CASSFIGQTSGNTIYF. CDR3 DNA sequence: TGTGCCAGCAGCTTTATCGGACAAACTTCTGGAAACACCATATATTTT.

The chain recombines TRBV7-3 with TRBJ2-1; D gene unclear. Germline values: CDR1 SGHTA, CDR2 FQGTGA. The V gene lost 2 bases and the J gene lost 5 bases, with 7 bases spanning the gap. The CDR3 extends over 13 amino acids. DNA of the CDR3: TGTGCCAGCAGCTTACGAACTGACAATGAGCAGTTCTTC. Residues: CASSLRTDNEQFF.

This chain uses TRBV2 with TRBJ2-2; TRBD1 aligns across 9 bases. Trimming cost V 6 bases and J 6 bases; bases outside gene matches: 14. Per germline, CDR1 SNHLY and CDR2 FYNNEI. This CDR3 has 17 amino acids. In DNA form, the CDR3 reads TGTGCCAGCAGCCAGGAGCTTTCCGGGACAGGGTCCGGGGAGCTGTTTTTT. It codes for CASSQELSGTGSGELFF. Complete variable domain (other parts from reference TRBV2 and TRBJ2-2): EPEVTQTPSHQVTQMGQEVILRCVPISNHLYFYWYRQILGQKVEFLVSFYNNEISEKSEIFDDQFSVERPDGSNFTLKIRSTKLEDSAMYFCASSQELSGTGSGELFFGEGSRLTVL.

The J gene is TRBJ2-3, the V gene TRBV6-4, with TRBD1 identical over 8 bases. V was clipped by 2 bases and J by 1 base; unmatched bases: 2. Germline V CDR1 and CDR2: MRHNA, SNTAGT. The CDR3 is made up of 15 amino acids. DNA for the CDR3: TGTGCCAGCAGTGACGGGGGACAGGGCACAGATACGCAGTATTTT. It is translated as CASSDGGQGTDTQYF.

The CDR3 loop reads CASSWDRGSNQPQHF. Here the CDR3 DNA reads TGTGCCAGCAGTTGGGACAGGGGAAGCAATCAGCCCCAGCATTTT. V is TRBV2 and J is TRBJ1-5, with TRBD1 identical over 10 bases. In germline, CDR1 is SNHLY, CDR2 FYNNEI. This CDR3 has 15 amino acids. Trimming removed 5 bases from V and 1 base from J; junction bases left unmatched: 2. Filled out from reference TRBV2 and TRBJ1-5, the complete variable domain reads EPEVTQTPSHQVTQMGQEVILRCVPISNHLYFYWYRQILGQKVEFLVSFYNNEISEKSEIFDDQFSVERPDGSNFTLKIRSTKLEDSAMYFCASSWDRGSNQPQHFGDGTRLSIL.

V is TRBV5-8 and J is TRBJ2-4, with D tentatively TRBD2 (5 bases). This CDR3 has 12 residues. Germline CDR1 and CDR2: SGHTS and YDEGEE. The V end was cut by 3 bases, the J end by 13 bases, with 14 bases between. CDR3 region: CASSSGEGEQYF. The CDR3 DNA reads TGTGCCAGCAGCTCGGGTGAGGGAGAACAGTACTTC.

This chain uses TRBV5-1 with TRBJ1-1, with D perhaps TRBD1 (5 bases). This CDR3 region has 13 residues. Trimming left V 0 bases short and J 5 bases short, with 8 bases between. Germline lookup yields CDR1 SGHRS and CDR2 YFSETQ. As DNA, the CDR3 is TGCGCCAGCAGCTTGGGGGCAGGGACTGAAGCTTTCTTT. Encoded protein: CASSLGAGTEAFF.

Points on this clone: Within the sample, other DNA sequences also encode this same CDR3. V is TRBV5-4 and J is TRBJ1-1; TRBD1 aligns across 9 bases. Germline values: CDR1 SGHNT, CDR2 YYREEE (reference sequence). The CDR3 has 14 residues. Trimming at V came to 2 bases and at J to 4 bases, leaving 3 bases not matched to a gene. CDR3 nucleotides: TGTGCCAGCAGCTTACAGGGGGCAGGCACTGAAGCTTTCTTT. Protein product: CASSLQGAGTEAFF.

This clone was counted once. The V and J genes are TRBV19 and TRBJ1-1; the match to TRBD1 covers 8 bases. Germline CDR1 LNHDA, CDR2 SQIVND (reference sequence). The J segment lost 5 bases and the V segment lost 5 bases, leaving 13 bases of the junction unmatched. CDR3 length equals 16 residues. The CDR3 nucleotides read TGTGCCAGTAGTCCTCCGCTTCGACAGGGGTGGACTGAAGCTTTCTTT. Translating it yields CASSPPLRQGWTEAFF.

This clone was counted a single time. This chain uses TRBV7-9 with TRBJ1-1; D unclear. The CDR3 covers 14 residues. Trimming removed 5 bases from V and 3 bases from J, with 13 bases in between. Germline V gene data show CDR1 as SEHNR and CDR2 as FQNEAQ (reference sequence). CDR3 in amino acids: CASSPLNADTEAFF. The CDR3 coding sequence is TGTGCCAGCAGCCCCCTTAACGCGGACACTGAAGCTTTCTTT.

This chain's CDR3 is CASSPYRGSMNTEAFF. The CDR3 region has the DNA TGTGCCAGCAGTCCCTACCGGGGGTCTATGAACACTGAAGCTTTCTTT. The chain links TRBV27 to TRBJ1-1, with D perhaps matching TRBD1 (5 bases). Trimming pared 5 bases from V and 0 bases from J, leaving 16 bases between. The germline V gene encodes CDR1 MNHEY and CDR2 SMNVEV (reference sequence). The CDR3 runs to 16 residues.